This T cell receptor (beta chain) originates from a study of a mutant IDH1 vaccine in newly diagnosed glioma. For this clone: Its antigen is unknown.

Study results and limitations: The study observed vaccine-induced immune responses in 90% to 95% of patients.

Time point defined: week 35, safety follow-up. A 20-mer mutant IDH1 peptide at 300 ug was injected subcutaneously with topical imiquimod. The vaccination schedule gave patients eight doses in weeks 1, 3, 5, 7, 11, 15, 19 and 23. The CDR3 contains 13 residues. J was trimmed by 0 bases and V by 6 bases; bases with no gene match: 3. Germline loops: CDR1 SQVTM, CDR2 ANQGSEA. Measured with immunoSEQ multiplex PCR; TCRdb has only the in-frame clones, and not every one. The sample yields roughly 40,000 clones, roughly 80% seen once. This chain connects TRBV29-1 to TRBJ2-7, with 9 bases aligning to TRBD1. The material was PBMCs, obtained from a glioma patient whose treatment included an IDH1 peptide vaccine. The TCR comes from a woman between 50 and 59 years old with glioma. CDR3 loop: CSVETGGSYEQYF. In nucleotides, the CDR3 is TGCAGCGTCGAGACAGGGGGCTCCTACGAGCAGTACTTC.